Each of the 30 T cell receptor beta chains below was sequenced from the same sample in a study of graft-versus-host responses after intestinal transplantation. The antigens these receptors bind are not known. Repertoires were generated with immunoSEQ multiplex PCR, while TCRdb's copy carries only in-frame clones and drops some. The repertoire holds 90,000 to 130,000 clones, with around 94% as singletons. Sequencing was performed on unstimulated CD4+ T cells sorted from spleen or lymph node cells, taken before transplant. Receptor source: a human donor who was the organ donor for an intestinal transplant.

This sequence joins TRBV5-1 and TRBJ1-3; 8 nucleotides match TRBD1. V shed 1 base, J shed 0 bases, and the junction held 6 bases outside the gene matches. This CDR3 has 17 amino acids. Germline V gives CDR1 SGHRS, CDR2 YFSETQ. CDR3 loop: CASSLNARGPSGNTIYF. CDR3 in DNA: TGCGCCAGCAGCTTGAATGCCAGGGGGCCCTCTGGAAACACCATATATTTT.

V and J are TRBV30 and TRBJ1-3; D is unclear. Trimming left V 5 bases short and J 0 bases short, with 5 bases between. The CDR3 covers 12 residues. Germline-derived CDR1 and CDR2 are GTSNPN and SVGIG (reference sequence). This CDR3 reads CAWGDSGNTIYF. In DNA form, the CDR3 reads TGTGCCTGGGGGGACTCTGGAAACACCATATATTTT.

The chain recombines TRBV28 with TRBJ2-7; the D gene is possibly TRBD1 (8 bases). The CDR3 sequence is 16 residues long. The V and J ends lost 6 bases and 2 bases respectively, with 20 bases between them. Germline assignment: CDR1 MDHEN and CDR2 SYDVKM. CDR3 amino acids: CASRSKQGGRPYEQYF. CDR3 nucleotide sequence: TGTGCCAGCAGGTCCAAACAGGGGGGGAGGCCCTACGAGCAGTACTTC.

The chain uses TRBV28 and TRBJ2-1; no reliable D call. Trimming cost V 5 bases and J 10 bases, with 18 bases left between them. Germline V gene sequence: CDR1 MDHEN, CDR2 SYDVKM. The CDR3 contains 14 residues. CDR3 residues: CASSPTRVREEQFF. CDR3 bases: TGTGCCAGCAGTCCTACTCGGGTACGAGAGGAGCAGTTCTTC.

The rearrangement joins TRBV7-2 to TRBJ2-3; maybe TRBD2 (5 bases). Germline CDR1 SGHTA, CDR2 FQGNSA. With 1 base removed from V and 6 bases from J, the gap between germline ends came to 17 bases. The CDR3 sequence is 16 residues long. The CDR3 DNA follows: TGTGCCAGCAGCTTAGTCCCTCGGGGAGTAGGGGATACGCAGTATTTT. This encodes CASSLVPRGVGDTQYF.

V gene TRBV15 combines with J gene TRBJ2-2, with TRBD2 as a possible D gene (5 bases). Trimming left V 1 base short and J 7 bases short, with 10 bases between. Looked up from germline, CDR1 is LNHNV and CDR2 is YYDKDF (reference sequence). The CDR3 contains 14 residues. CDR3: CATSRVRGIGELFF. The CDR3 DNA follows: TGTGCCACCAGCAGAGTCCGGGGAATCGGGGAGCTGTTTTTT.

Here the CDR3 reads CASSGRTSGDFGETQYF. CDR3 in DNA: TGTGCCAGCAGCGGCCGGACTAGCGGCGACTTCGGGGAGACCCAGTACTTC. The chain recombines TRBV21-1 with TRBJ2-5; no DNA check was done on the table's D call, TRBD2. TRBV21-1 is recorded as a pseudogene. The CDR3 covers 17 residues.

The chain links TRBV27 to TRBJ2-1, with 7 bases aligning to TRBD2. V lost 3 bases to trimming and J lost 6 bases; unmatched junction nucleotides: 8. Germline assignment: CDR1 MNHEY and CDR2 SMNVEV (reference sequence). This CDR3 is built from 15 residues. CDR3 coding DNA: TGTGCCAGCAGTTTTGGGGGAGGGAGGTCCAATGAGCAGTTCTTC. Its protein is CASSFGGGRSNEQFF.

This chain's CDR3 is CASSEPAGDIAKNIQYF. The CDR3 nucleotides are TGTGCCAGCAGTGAACCGGCCGGGGATATAGCCAAAAACATTCAGTACTTC. The chain employs TRBV6-1 and TRBJ2-4; perhaps TRBD2 as D (5 bases). The V gene lost 2 bases and the J gene lost 0 bases, with 14 bases spanning the gap. Per the germline V gene, CDR1 is MNHNS and CDR2 is SASEGT. The CDR3 consists of 17 residues.

This chain joins TRBV30 and TRBJ2-4, with 7 positions matching TRBD1. CDR3 length equals 16 residues. Per germline, CDR1 GTSNPN and CDR2 SVGIG (reference sequence). The V segment lost 2 bases and the J segment 2 bases; nucleotides outside the gene matches: 9. CDR3 nucleotides: TGTGCCTGGAGTACCGGGACAGACCTGCCCAAAAACATTCAGTACTTC. Translated: CAWSTGTDLPKNIQYF. The full variable domain, with the rest looked up from reference TRBV30 and TRBJ2-4, is SQTIHQWPATLVQPVGSPLSLECTVEGTSNPNLYWYRQAAGRGLQLLFYSVGIGQISSEVPQNLSASRPQDRQFILSSKKLLLSDSGFYLCAWSTGTDLPKNIQYFGAGTRLSVL.

CDR3 sequence (DNA): TGCAGTGCTAGAGATCTCGCTGAAGCTTTCTTT. It translates to CSARDLAEAFF. The V and J genes are TRBV20-1 and TRBJ1-1, with D hard to call. V shed 0 bases and J shed 6 bases, with 5 bases lying between them. Germline CDR1 reads DFQATT; CDR2 reads SNEGSKA (reference sequence). This CDR3 region has 11 residues.

The V and J genes are TRBV6-1 and TRBJ1-5; 7 nucleotides align to TRBD1. V dropped 11 bases and J dropped 6; count of bases not matched to a gene: 13. The CDR3 loop spans 14 amino acids. Germline CDR1 MNHNS, CDR2 SASEGT. CDR3 in amino acids: CAVEGRGRGQPQHF. CDR3 DNA: TGTGCCGTAGAGGGGAGGGGGCGTGGTCAGCCCCAGCATTTT.

The chain links TRBV11-2 to TRBJ2-3, with D uncertain. This CDR3 is 13 amino acids long. The germline gives CDR1 SGHAT, CDR2 FQNNGV. V was shortened by 5 bases and J by 4 bases, with 10 bases between the two germline ends. The CDR3 sequence is CASSLGVADTQYF. As DNA, the CDR3 is TGTGCCAGCAGCCTTGGAGTGGCAGATACGCAGTATTTT.

V and J are TRBV30 and TRBJ2-2, with D possibly being TRBD2 (5 bases). V gave up 0 bases and J gave up 1 base, with 15 bases separating them. The CDR3 loop spans 17 amino acids. The germline V gene encodes CDR1 GTSNPN and CDR2 SVGIG (reference sequence). CDR3 loop: CAWSVAAGLLNTGELFF. Here the CDR3 DNA reads TGTGCCTGGAGTGTAGCCGCAGGACTCCTGAACACCGGGGAGCTGTTTTTT.

The chain is built from TRBV20-1 and TRBJ1-4; D not resolved. V was trimmed by 1 base and J by 5 bases, leaving 2 bases between them. Per germline, CDR1 DFQATT and CDR2 SNEGSKA (reference sequence). The CDR3 consists of 11 residues. The CDR3 coding sequence is TGCAGTGCTAGAGGAAATGAAAAACTGTTTTTT. This codes for CSARGNEKLFF.

The genes are TRBV7-6 and TRBJ1-5; possible D gene TRBD1, 5 bases. CDR1 is SGHVS, CDR2 FNYEAQ, per germline. The length of the CDR3 is 13 residues. Trimming took 5 bases from V and 6 from J, leaving 11 bases between them. CDR3 bases: TGTGCCAGCAGCCTGACGCAGGGTCAGCCCCAGCATTTT. It specifies CASSLTQGQPQHF. The entire variable domain, with the rest obtained from reference TRBV7-6 and TRBJ1-5, is as follows: GAGVSQSPRYKVTKRGQDVALRCDPISGHVSLYWYRQALGQGPEFLTYFNYEAQQDKSGLPNDRFSAERPEGSISTLTIQRTEQRDSAMYRCASSLTQGQPQHFGDGTRLSIL.

DNA for the CDR3: TGTGCCAGCAGAAGGACAGCTCACAATGAGCAGTTCTTC. Residues: CASRRTAHNEQFF. The chain uses TRBV27 and TRBJ2-1; a weak D match, TRBD1 (6 bases). Trimming removed 6 bases from V and 5 bases from J, with 11 bases in between. CDR3 length equals 13 residues. The germline V gene encodes CDR1 MNHEY and CDR2 SMNVEV (reference sequence).

On this clone: In the same sample, other DNA sequences code for this CDR3. The chain recombines TRBV18 with TRBJ2-7; D not resolved. Germline V lookup: CDR1 KGHSH, CDR2 LQKENI. This CDR3 comprises 13 residues. Trimming removed 6 bases from V and 0 bases from J, with 9 bases in between. CDR3 in amino acids: CASSGSASYEQYF. The CDR3 DNA reads as TGTGCCAGCTCCGGGTCAGCCTCCTACGAGCAGTACTTC.

This chain links TRBV5-1 with TRBJ2-1, with 12 positions matching TRBD2. The ends lost 3 bases at V and 8 bases at J; junction bases unmatched: 6. The CDR3 runs 15 residues. Germline V lookup: CDR1 SGHRS, CDR2 YFSETQ. CDR3 sequence: CASSSASGRAHEQFF. CDR3 DNA sequence: TGCGCCAGCAGCTCCGCTAGCGGGAGGGCCCATGAGCAGTTCTTC.

V gene TRBV4-3 combines with J gene TRBJ2-7; D may be TRBD2 (6 bases). The CDR3 totals 13 residues. CDR1 and CDR2 (germline): LGHNA, YSLEER. V lost 1 base to trimming and J lost 4 bases, with 8 bases between them. This CDR3 is CASSQVGGYEQYF. For the CDR3, the DNA is TGCGCCAGCAGCCAAGTCGGGGGATACGAGCAGTACTTC.

The CDR3 loop reads CASSELGRFRGWGGELFF. The CDR3 nucleotides read TGTGCCAGCAGTGAATTAGGAAGATTCAGAGGGTGGGGCGGGGAGCTGTTTTTT. The chain uses TRBV6-1 and TRBJ2-2, with D possibly TRBD2 on 5 matching bases. The germline V gene encodes CDR1 MNHNS and CDR2 SASEGT. This CDR3 contains 18 residues. Trimming took 2 bases from V and 7 from J, leaving 23 bases between them.

The chain links TRBV6-1 to TRBJ2-1, with D tentatively TRBD2 (6 bases). V lost 4 bases and J lost 6, with 13 bases in between. The CDR3 runs to 14 residues. Per germline, CDR1 MNHNS and CDR2 SASEGT. CDR3 protein: CASSGGGTLNEQFF. The CDR3 DNA follows: TGTGCCAGCAGTGGGGGAGGCACCCTCAATGAGCAGTTCTTC.

This chain connects TRBV9 to TRBJ2-1, with no clear D. Germline CDR1 SGDLS, CDR2 YYNGEE. This CDR3 is 16 amino acids long. Trimming took off 0 bases at V and 4 bases at J, with 14 bases between the two ends. The CDR3 bases are TGTGCCAGCAGCGTAGCCCCCAGTTGGGGTTACAATGAGCAGTTCTTC. This codes for CASSVAPSWGYNEQFF. Using reference TRBV9 and TRBJ2-1 for the parts outside the CDR3, the full variable domain is DSGVTQTPKHLITATGQRVTLRCSPRSGDLSVYWYQQSLDQGLQFLIQYYNGEERAKGNILERFSAQQFPDLHSELNLSSLELGDSALYFCASSVAPSWGYNEQFFGPGTRLTVL.

The chain joins TRBV18 to TRBJ2-3; 7 bases are a match to TRBD2. CDR1 and CDR2 (germline): KGHSH, LQKENI. Trimming at V came to 6 bases and at J to 3 bases, leaving 3 bases not matched to a gene. The CDR3 loop spans 13 amino acids. DNA of the CDR3: TGTGCCAGCTCTTGGACTAGTACAGATACGCAGTATTTT. Translation gives CASSWTSTDTQYF.

J is TRBJ2-3 and V is TRBV7-6, with unresolved D. V gave up 1 base and J gave up 2 bases, with 10 bases separating them. The CDR3 covers 15 residues. Germline CDR1 and CDR2: SGHVS and FNYEAQ. CDR3 nucleotides: TGTGCCAGCAGCTTAGGAGGAGTCATCACAGATACGCAGTATTTT. As protein: CASSLGGVITDTQYF.

The chain uses TRBV10-1 and TRBJ2-3; 9 bases line up with TRBD2. The CDR3 is 14 residues long. CDR1 WNHNN and CDR2 SYGVQD come from the germline V gene (reference sequence). J was trimmed by 10 bases and V by 4 bases; bases with no gene match: 9. The CDR3 loop is CASSASPGLASQYF. The CDR3 nucleotides are TGCGCCAGCAGTGCTTCACCGGGACTAGCCTCGCAGTATTTT.

The V gene is TRBV14, the J gene TRBJ2-7, with 7 bases that match TRBD2. Trimming at V came to 6 bases and at J to 1 base, leaving 6 bases not matched to a gene. This CDR3 comprises 14 residues. Germline V lookup: CDR1 SGHDN, CDR2 FVKESK. The CDR3 DNA reads as TGTGCCAGCAGGCCGACTAGCAAGTCCTACGAGCAGTACTTC. Residues: CASRPTSKSYEQYF.

This chain links TRBV27 with TRBJ2-2; D gene uncertain. The CDR3 sequence is 14 residues long. Germline CDR1 is MNHEY and CDR2 is SMNVEV (reference sequence). V gave up 5 bases and J gave up 0 bases, with 7 bases separating them. For the CDR3, the DNA is TGTGCCAGCAGTCCACGACCGAACACCGGGGAGCTGTTTTTT. Translated: CASSPRPNTGELFF.

This clone was seen a single time. The chain is built from TRBV19 and TRBJ1-5; D unresolved. The germline V gene encodes CDR1 LNHDA and CDR2 SQIVND (reference sequence). The CDR3 spans 13 residues. Trimming took off 5 bases at V and 3 bases at J, with 8 bases between the two ends. The CDR3 protein is CASSEQSNQPQHF. The CDR3, as DNA: TGTGCCAGTAGTGAACAGTCCAATCAGCCCCAGCATTTT. Drawing the rest from reference TRBV19 and TRBJ1-5, the complete variable domain is DGGITQSPKYLFRKEGQNVTLSCEQNLNHDAMYWYRQDPGQGLRLIYYSQIVNDFQKGDIAEGYSVSREKKESFPLTVTSAQKNPTAFYLCASSEQSNQPQHFGDGTRLSIL.

The gene calls are TRBV5-4 and TRBJ1-4, with a weak D call TRBD1 (6 bases). This CDR3 has 16 amino acids. Germline CDR1 reads SGHNT; CDR2 reads YYREEE (reference sequence). V was pared by 0 bases and J by 2 bases, with 11 bases between. CDR3 sequence reads: CASSLDSGATNEKLFF. The CDR3 nucleotides are TGTGCCAGCAGCTTGGATTCAGGGGCCACTAATGAAAAACTGTTTTTT.